This passage covers 6 T cell receptor beta chains from one sample sequenced in a study of T cell repertoires in cytomegalovirus infection. Their antigens are not known. TCRdb reanalysed the reads using MiXCR and keeps one entry per CDR3 protein. Here the sample spans about 890,000 distinct CDR3 sequences, roughly 31% being singletons. The sample in question was cultured CD8+ T cells from PBMCs, obtained from culture after CMV antigen stimulation. The receptors here all came from a human donor in good health (CMV status not recorded). Some clones in this sample may be carry-over from other donors' samples.

The V call is TRBV15, the J call TRBJ2-3, with 9 bases aligning to TRBD2. There are 16 residues in the CDR3. After removal of 7 bases from V and 0 bases from J, the junction contained 8 bases not matched to a gene. Germline CDR1 LNHNV, CDR2 YYDKDF (reference sequence). This chain's CDR3 is CATKIGLALSTDTQYF. In DNA form, the CDR3 reads TGTGCCACCAAAATAGGACTAGCGTTGAGCACAGATACGCAGTATTTT.

A few counts support this clonotype. This chain uses TRBV5-4 with TRBJ1-2, with D possibly TRBD1 on 5 matching bases. This CDR3 comprises 15 residues. Germline V gene data show CDR1 as SGHNT and CDR2 as YYREEE (reference sequence). V was cut by 2 bases and J by 8 bases, with 19 bases left in between. CDR3 nucleotides: TGTGCCAGCAGCTTCCTTGGGGGACCCGGCTGGGGCTACACCTTC. Translated, it gives CASSFLGGPGWGYTF.

This clonotype came up many times. The CDR3: CASSSSLYGEQFF. CDR3 sequence (DNA): TGTGCCAGCAGCTCGTCCCTCTATGGTGAGCAGTTCTTC. The gene calls are TRBV7-6 and TRBJ2-1; D unclear. Looked up from germline, CDR1 is SGHVS and CDR2 is FNYEAQ. This CDR3 contains 13 residues. Trimming left V 4 bases short and J 9 bases short, with 13 bases between. The full variable domain, in which reference TRBV7-6 and TRBJ2-1 provide the parts outside the CDR3, is GAGVSQSPRYKVTKRGQDVALRCDPISGHVSLYWYRQALGQGPEFLTYFNYEAQQDKSGLPNDRFSAERPEGSISTLTIQRTEQRDSAMYRCASSSSLYGEQFFGPGTRLTVL.

This clonotype came up a few times. The chain carries TRBV6-1 and TRBJ2-5; D perhaps matches TRBD2 (5 bases). Germline loops: CDR1 MNHNS, CDR2 SASEGT. Deletions cut 5 bases from V and 5 bases from J, with 18 bases between. CDR3 length equals 15 residues. The CDR3 bases are TGTGCCAGCAGTCTTGGGCCTCTAGCTCAGGAGACCCAGTACTTC. As protein: CASSLGPLAQETQYF.

V gene TRBV7-6 combines with J gene TRBJ2-5; D may be TRBD2 (5 bases). Looked up from germline, CDR1 is SGHVS and CDR2 is FNYEAQ. Trimming cost V 4 bases and J 0 bases, with 12 bases left between them. This CDR3 contains 15 residues. CDR3 sequence: CASSSGGQDQETQYF. In DNA, the CDR3 is TGTGCCAGCAGCTCCGGAGGCCAGGACCAAGAGACCCAGTACTTC.

Comment on this clonotype: The conserved phenylalanine or tryptophan is not found at the CDR3 terminus, so this likely reflects a read error. V and J are TRBV11-2 and TRBJ1-3; D is perhaps TRBD1 (5 bases). V shed 0 bases and J shed 0 bases, with 15 bases lying between them. This CDR3 contains 18 residues. CDR1 and CDR2 from the germline V gene are SGHAT and FQNNGV. This CDR3 is CASSLERDYEISGNTIYL. CDR3 coding DNA: TGTGCCAGCAGCTTAGAGAGGGACTACGAGATCTCTGGAAACACCATATATCTT.